This note documents a single T cell receptor beta chain sequence. The junction departs from the called germline gene at one end, perhaps through a read error. The sample belongs to a study of read filtering for tumor transcriptome and immune sequencing. The library was built from about 370 ng RNA with molecular barcoded adaptors for alpha/delta and beta/gamma chains. TCRdb independently ran MiXCR on the reads; one entry per CDR3 protein. The repertoire holds around 38,000 distinct CDR3 sequences, with around 15% as singletons. There are 14 residues in the CDR3. Germline-derived CDR1 and CDR2 are LGHNA and YSLEER.

The clonotype originates from a donor over 35 with multiple myeloma. Sequenced material: a population of CD138-negative cells sorted from bone marrow. V and J are TRBV4-3 and TRBJ2-1, with 7 bases lining up with TRBD1. CDR3 sequence: CASCQEGGFNEQFF. The CDR3, as DNA: TGCGCCAGCTGCCAAGAAGGGGGCTTCAATGAGCAGTTCTTC.